This T cell receptor beta chain was captured in a study of cytomegalovirus exposure and HLA in healthy donors. About this clone itself: The antigen is not known.

Study conclusions and caveats: What was likely a sequencing artifact was a cluster of highly shared sequence variants. The authors later found TCR association rates varying by HLA locus, with DRB1 most and HLA-C fewest.

The study ran its PCR with 60 Vbeta and 13 Jbeta primers. Assay: immunoSEQ multiplex PCR; the TCRdb copy retains only in-frame clones and omits some. In the table there are about 180,000 clones, approximately 72% of which are singletons. V shed 5 bases and J shed 0 bases, with 12 bases lying between them. The CDR3 is made up of 14 amino acids. The germline V gene has CDR1 SQVTM and CDR2 ANQGSEA. The receptor was derived from a human donor in good health. The sequencing sample was made of PBMCs. This rearrangement joins TRBV29-1 to TRBJ2-3, with D hard to call. The CDR3 DNA reads TGCAGCGTTCGCGTGCAGACTAGCACAGATACGCAGTATTTT. Translating it yields CSVRVQTSTDTQYF.